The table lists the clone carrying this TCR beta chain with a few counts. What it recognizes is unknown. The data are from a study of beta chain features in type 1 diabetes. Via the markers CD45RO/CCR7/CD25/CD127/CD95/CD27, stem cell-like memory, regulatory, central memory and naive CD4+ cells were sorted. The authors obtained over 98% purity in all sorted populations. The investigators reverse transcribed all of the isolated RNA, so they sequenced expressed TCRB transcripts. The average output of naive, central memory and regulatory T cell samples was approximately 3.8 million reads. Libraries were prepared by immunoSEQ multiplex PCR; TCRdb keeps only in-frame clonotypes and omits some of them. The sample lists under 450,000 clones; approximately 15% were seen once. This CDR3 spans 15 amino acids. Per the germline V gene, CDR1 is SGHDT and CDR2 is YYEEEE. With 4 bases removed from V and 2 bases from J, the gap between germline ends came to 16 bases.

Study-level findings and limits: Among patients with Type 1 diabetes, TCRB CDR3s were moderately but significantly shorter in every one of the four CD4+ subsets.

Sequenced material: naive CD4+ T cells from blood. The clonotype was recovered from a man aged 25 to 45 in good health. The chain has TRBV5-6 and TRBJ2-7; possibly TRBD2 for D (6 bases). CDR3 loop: CASSRERLGTYEQYF. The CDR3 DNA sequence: TGTGCCAGCAGCCGCGAAAGACTAGGAACCTACGAGCAGTACTTC.